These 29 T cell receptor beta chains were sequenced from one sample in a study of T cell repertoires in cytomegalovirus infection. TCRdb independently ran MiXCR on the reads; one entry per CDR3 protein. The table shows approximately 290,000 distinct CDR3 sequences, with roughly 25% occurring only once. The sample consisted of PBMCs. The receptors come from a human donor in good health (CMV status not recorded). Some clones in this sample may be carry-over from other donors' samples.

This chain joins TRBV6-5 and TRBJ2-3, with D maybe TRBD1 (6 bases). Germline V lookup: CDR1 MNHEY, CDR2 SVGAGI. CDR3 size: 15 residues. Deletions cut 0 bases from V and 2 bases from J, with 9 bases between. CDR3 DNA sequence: TGTGCCAGCAGTTACTCGGGACACTCCACAGATACGCAGTATTTT. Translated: CASSYSGHSTDTQYF.

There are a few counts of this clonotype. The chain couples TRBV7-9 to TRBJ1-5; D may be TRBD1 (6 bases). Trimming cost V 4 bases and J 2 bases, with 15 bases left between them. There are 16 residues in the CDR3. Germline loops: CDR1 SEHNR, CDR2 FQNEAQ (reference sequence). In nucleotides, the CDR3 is TGTGCCAGCAGCTCAAGAGGGGGGGCGGGCAATCAGCCCCAGCATTTT. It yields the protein CASSSRGGAGNQPQHF.

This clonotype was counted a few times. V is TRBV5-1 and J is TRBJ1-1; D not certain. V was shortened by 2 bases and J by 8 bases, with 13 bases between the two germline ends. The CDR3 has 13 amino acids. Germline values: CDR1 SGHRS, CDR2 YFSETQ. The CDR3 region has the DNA TGCGCCAGCAGCTTAAACCCATCACAAGAAGCTTTCTTT. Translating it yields CASSLNPSQEAFF.

CDR3 nucleotide sequence: TGTGCCAGCAGCTTAAGACAACTTGAAGCTTTCTTT. The encoded protein is CASSLRQLEAFF. The chain employs TRBV7-9 and TRBJ1-1; D gene unclear. CDR1 is SEHNR and CDR2 is FQNEAQ in the germline V gene (reference sequence). This CDR3 region has 12 residues. The V and J ends lost 2 bases and 7 bases respectively, with 8 bases between them. Full variable domain (missing parts from reference TRBV7-9 and TRBJ1-1): DTGVSQNPRHKITKRGQNVTFRCDPISEHNRLYWYRQTLGQGPEFLTYFQNEAQLEKSRLLSDRFSAERPKGSFSTLEIQRTEQGDSAMYLCASSLRQLEAFFGQGTRLTVV.

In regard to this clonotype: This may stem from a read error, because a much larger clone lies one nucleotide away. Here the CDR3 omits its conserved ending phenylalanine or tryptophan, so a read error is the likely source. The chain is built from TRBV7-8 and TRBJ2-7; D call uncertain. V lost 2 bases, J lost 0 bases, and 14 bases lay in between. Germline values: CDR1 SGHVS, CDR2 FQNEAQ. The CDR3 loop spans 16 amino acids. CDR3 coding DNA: TGTGCCAGCAGCTTAACCTTCTCCCGACCCTCCTACGAGCAGTACTAC. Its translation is CASSLTFSRPSYEQYY.

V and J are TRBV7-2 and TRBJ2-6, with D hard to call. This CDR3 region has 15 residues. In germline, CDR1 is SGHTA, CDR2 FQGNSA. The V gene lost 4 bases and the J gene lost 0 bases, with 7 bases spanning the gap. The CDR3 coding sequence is TGTGCCAGCAGCTCTACATTCTCTGGGGCCAACGTCCTGACTTTC. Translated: CASSSTFSGANVLTF.

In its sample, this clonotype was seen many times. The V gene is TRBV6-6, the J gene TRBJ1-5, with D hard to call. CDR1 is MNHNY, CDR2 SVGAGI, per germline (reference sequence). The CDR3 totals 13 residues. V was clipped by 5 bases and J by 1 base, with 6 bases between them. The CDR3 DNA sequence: TGTGCCAGCAGTGGGGTAAGCAATCAGCCCCAGCATTTT. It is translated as CASSGVSNQPQHF.

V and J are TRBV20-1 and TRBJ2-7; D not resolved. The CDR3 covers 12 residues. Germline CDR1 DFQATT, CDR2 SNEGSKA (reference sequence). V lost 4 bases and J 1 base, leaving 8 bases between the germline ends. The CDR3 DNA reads TGCAGTGCTACACGAACATCCTACGAGCAGTACTTC. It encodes CSATRTSYEQYF.

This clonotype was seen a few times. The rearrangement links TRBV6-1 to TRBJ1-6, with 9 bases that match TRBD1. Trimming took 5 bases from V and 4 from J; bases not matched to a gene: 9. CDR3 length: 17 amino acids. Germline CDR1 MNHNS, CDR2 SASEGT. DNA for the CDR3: TGTGCCAGCAGTCTAGGACAGGGGCGATTTTATAATTCACCCCTCCACTTT. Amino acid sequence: CASSLGQGRFYNSPLHF.

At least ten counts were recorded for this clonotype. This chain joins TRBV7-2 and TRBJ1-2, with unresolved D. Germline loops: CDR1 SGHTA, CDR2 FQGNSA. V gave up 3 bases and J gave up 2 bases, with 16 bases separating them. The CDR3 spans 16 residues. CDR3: CASSLGGSAQNYGYTF. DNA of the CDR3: TGTGCCAGCAGCTTGGGTGGGTCAGCTCAGAACTATGGCTACACCTTC.

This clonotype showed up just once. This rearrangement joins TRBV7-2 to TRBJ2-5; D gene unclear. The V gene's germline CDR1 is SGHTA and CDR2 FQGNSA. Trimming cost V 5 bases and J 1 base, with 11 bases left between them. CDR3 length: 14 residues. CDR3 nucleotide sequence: TGTGCCAGCAGCCCCCAGGCGGTCCAAGAGACCCAGTACTTC. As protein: CASSPQAVQETQYF.

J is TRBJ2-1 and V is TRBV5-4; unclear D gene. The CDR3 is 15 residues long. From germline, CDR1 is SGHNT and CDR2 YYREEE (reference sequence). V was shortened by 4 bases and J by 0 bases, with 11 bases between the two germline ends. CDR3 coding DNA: TGTGCCAGCAGCCTGGATATGAGCTCCTACAATGAGCAGTTCTTC. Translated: CASSLDMSSYNEQFF. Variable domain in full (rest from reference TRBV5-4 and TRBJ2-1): ETGVTQSPTHLIKTRGQQVTLRCSSQSGHNTVSWYQQALGQGPQFIFQYYREEENGRGNFPPRFSGLQFPNYSSELNVNALELDDSALYLCASSLDMSSYNEQFFGPGTRLTVL.

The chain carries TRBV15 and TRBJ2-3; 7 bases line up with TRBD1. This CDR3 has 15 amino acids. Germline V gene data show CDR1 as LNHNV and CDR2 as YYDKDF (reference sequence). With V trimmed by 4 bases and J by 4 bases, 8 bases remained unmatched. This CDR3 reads CATSNGQVFPDTQYF. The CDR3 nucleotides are TGTGCCACCAGCAACGGACAGGTCTTCCCAGATACGCAGTATTTT.

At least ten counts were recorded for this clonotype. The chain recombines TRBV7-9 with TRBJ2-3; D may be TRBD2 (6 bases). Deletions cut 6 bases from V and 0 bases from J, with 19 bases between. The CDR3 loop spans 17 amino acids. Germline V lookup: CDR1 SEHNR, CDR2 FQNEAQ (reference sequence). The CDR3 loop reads CASRPPGTRTSTDTQYF. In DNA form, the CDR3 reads TGTGCCAGCAGACCGCCCGGGACTCGCACTAGCACAGATACGCAGTATTTT.

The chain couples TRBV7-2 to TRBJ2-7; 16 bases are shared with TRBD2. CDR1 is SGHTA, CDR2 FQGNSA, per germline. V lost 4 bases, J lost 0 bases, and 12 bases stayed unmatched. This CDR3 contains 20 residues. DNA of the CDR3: TGTGCCAGCAGCTGGCAGAGGCCGGGACTAGCGGGGGGGAGCTCCTACGAGCAGTACTTC. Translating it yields CASSWQRPGLAGGSSYEQYF.

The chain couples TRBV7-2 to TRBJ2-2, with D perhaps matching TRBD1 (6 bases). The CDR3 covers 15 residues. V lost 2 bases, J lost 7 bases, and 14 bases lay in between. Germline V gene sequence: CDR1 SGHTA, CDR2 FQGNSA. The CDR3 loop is CASSLYAGAIGELFF. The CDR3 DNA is TGTGCCAGCAGCTTATATGCAGGGGCTATCGGGGAGCTGTTTTTT.

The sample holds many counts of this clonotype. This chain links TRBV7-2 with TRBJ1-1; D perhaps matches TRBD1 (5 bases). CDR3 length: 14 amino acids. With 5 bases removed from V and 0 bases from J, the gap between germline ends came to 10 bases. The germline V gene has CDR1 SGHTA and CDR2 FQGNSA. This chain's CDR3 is CASSPWGLNTEAFF. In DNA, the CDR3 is TGTGCCAGCAGCCCCTGGGGGTTGAACACTGAAGCTTTCTTT. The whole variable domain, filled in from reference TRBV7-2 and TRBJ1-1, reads GAGVSQSPSNKVTEKGKDVELRCDPISGHTALYWYRQSLGQGLEFLIYFQGNSAPDKSGLPSDRFSAERTGGSVSTLTIQRTQQEDSAVYLCASSPWGLNTEAFFGQGTRLTVV.

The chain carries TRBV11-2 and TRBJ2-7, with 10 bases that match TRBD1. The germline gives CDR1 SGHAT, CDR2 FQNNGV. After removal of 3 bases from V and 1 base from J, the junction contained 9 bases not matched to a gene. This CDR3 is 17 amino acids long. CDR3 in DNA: TGTGCCAGCAGCTTCACCGGGACAGGGGTAGGATCCTACGAGCAGTACTTC. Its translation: CASSFTGTGVGSYEQYF.

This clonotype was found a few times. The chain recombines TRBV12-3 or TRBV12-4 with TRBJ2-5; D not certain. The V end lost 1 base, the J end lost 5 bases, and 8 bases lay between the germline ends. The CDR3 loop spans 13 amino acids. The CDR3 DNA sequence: TGTGCCAGCAGTTTAGGTTTTTCCGAGACCCAGTACTTC. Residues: CASSLGFSETQYF.

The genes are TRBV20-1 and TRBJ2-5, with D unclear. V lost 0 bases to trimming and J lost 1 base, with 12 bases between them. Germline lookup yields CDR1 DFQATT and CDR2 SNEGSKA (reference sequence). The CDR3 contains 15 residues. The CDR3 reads CSARDPLGPQETQYF. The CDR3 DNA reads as TGCAGTGCTAGAGATCCCTTAGGGCCCCAAGAGACCCAGTACTTC.

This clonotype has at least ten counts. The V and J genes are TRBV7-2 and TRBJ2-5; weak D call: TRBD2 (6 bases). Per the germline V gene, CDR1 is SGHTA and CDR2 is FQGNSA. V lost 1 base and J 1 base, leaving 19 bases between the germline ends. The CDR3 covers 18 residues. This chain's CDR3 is CASSLGPLAAAGQETQYF. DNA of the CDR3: TGTGCCAGCAGCTTAGGCCCCTTAGCGGCAGCGGGCCAAGAGACCCAGTACTTC.

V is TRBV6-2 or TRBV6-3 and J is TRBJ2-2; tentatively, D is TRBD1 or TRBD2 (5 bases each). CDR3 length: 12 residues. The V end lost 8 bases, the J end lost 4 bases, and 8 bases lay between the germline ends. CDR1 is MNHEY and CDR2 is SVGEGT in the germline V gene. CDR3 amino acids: CASPGATGELFF. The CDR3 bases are TGTGCCAGCCCCGGGGCCACCGGGGAGCTGTTTTTT.

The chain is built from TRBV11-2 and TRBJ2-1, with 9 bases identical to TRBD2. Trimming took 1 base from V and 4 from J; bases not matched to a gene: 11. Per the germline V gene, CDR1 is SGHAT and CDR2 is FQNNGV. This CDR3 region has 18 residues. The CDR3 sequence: CASSLGSLRLAVYNEQFF. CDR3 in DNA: TGTGCCAGCAGCTTAGGCTCTTTGAGACTAGCGGTTTACAATGAGCAGTTCTTC. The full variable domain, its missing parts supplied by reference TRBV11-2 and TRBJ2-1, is EAGVAQSPRYKIIEKRQSVAFWCNPISGHATLYWYQQILGQGPKLLIQFQNNGVVDDSQLPKDRFSAERLKGVDSTLKIQPAKLEDSAVYLCASSLGSLRLAVYNEQFFGPGTRLTVL.

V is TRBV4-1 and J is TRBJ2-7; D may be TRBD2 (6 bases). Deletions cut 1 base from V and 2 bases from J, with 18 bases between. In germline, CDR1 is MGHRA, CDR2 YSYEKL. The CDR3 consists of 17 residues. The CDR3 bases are TGCGCCAGCAGCCAAGGGGAGGCCGGACTCCCGGCCTACGAGCAGTACTTC. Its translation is CASSQGEAGLPAYEQYF.

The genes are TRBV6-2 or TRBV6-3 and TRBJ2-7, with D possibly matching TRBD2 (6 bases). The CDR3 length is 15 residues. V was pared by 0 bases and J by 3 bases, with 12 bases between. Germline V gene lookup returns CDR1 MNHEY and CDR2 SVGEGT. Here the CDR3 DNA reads TGTGCCAGCAGTTACTCGGAGCGGGTCCACTACGAGCAGTACTTC. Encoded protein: CASSYSERVHYEQYF.

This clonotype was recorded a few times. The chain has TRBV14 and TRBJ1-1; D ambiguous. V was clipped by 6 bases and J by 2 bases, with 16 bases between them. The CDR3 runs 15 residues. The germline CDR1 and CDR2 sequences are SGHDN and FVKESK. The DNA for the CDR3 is TGTGCCAGCAGACATTACCTGGATCCTAACACTGAAGCTTTCTTT. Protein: CASRHYLDPNTEAFF. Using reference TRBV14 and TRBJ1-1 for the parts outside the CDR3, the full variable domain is EAGVTQFPSHSVIEKGQTVTLRCDPISGHDNLYWYRRVMGKEIKFLLHFVKESKQDESGMPNNRFLAERTGGTYSTLKVQPAELEDSGVYFCASRHYLDPNTEAFFGQGTRLTVV.

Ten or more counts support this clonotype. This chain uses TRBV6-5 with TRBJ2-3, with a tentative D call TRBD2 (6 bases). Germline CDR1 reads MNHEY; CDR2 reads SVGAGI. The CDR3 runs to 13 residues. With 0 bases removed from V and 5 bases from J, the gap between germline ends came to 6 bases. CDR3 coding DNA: TGTGCCAGCAGTTACTCGGGGGGAGATACGCAGTATTTT. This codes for CASSYSGGDTQYF.

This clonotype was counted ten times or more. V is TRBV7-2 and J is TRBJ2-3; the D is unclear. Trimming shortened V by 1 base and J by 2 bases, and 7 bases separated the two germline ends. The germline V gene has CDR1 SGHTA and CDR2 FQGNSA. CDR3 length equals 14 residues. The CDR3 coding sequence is TGTGCCAGCAGCTTAGAACTACTCACAGATACGCAGTATTTT. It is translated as CASSLELLTDTQYF. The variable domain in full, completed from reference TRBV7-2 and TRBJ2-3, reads GAGVSQSPSNKVTEKGKDVELRCDPISGHTALYWYRQSLGQGLEFLIYFQGNSAPDKSGLPSDRFSAERTGGSVSTLTIQRTQQEDSAVYLCASSLELLTDTQYFGPGTRLTVL.

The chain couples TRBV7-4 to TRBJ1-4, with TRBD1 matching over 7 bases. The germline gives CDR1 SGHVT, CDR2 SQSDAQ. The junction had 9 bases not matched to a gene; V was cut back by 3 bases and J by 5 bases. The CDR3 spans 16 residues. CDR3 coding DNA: TGTGCCAGCAGCTTGGCCACAGGGGCGATAAATGAAAAACTGTTTTTT. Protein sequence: CASSLATGAINEKLFF.